This T cell receptor (beta chain) emerged from a study of blood T cell repertoires in COVID-19. As for the study in general: The analysed material was cDNA or gDNA that came from T cells, B-cell-depleted T cells, or PBMCs.

The sample holds a few counts of this clone. This table comes from immunoSEQ multiplex PCR, and its TCRdb copy is limited to in-frame clones, with some not included. Of around 94,000 clones in the sample, roughly 81% were seen once. This receptor was obtained from a middle-aged man with active or convalescent COVID-19. Material for sequencing was peripheral blood.

CDR3 residues: CASSPGQTNTEAFF. The CDR3 DNA is TGTGCCAGCAGCCCCGGACAAACTAACACTGAAGCTTTCTTT. The rearrangement links TRBV11-2 to TRBJ1-1; a weak D match, TRBD1 (5 bases). CDR1 and CDR2 (germline): SGHAT, FQNNGV. CDR3 length: 14 amino acids. Trimming removed 5 bases at V and 2 bases at J, with 12 bases between.